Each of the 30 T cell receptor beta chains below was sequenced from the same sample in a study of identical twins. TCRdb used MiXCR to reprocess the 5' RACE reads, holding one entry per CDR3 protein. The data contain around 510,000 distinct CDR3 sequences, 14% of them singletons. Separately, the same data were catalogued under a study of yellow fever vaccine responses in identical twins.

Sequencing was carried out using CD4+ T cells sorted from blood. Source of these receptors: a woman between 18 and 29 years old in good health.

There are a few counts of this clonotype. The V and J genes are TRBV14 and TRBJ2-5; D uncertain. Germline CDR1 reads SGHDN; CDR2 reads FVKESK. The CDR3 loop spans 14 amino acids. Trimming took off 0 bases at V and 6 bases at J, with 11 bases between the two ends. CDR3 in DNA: TGTGCCAGCAGCCAAGATATGGGGATGAAGACCCAGTACTTC. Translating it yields CASSQDMGMKTQYF.

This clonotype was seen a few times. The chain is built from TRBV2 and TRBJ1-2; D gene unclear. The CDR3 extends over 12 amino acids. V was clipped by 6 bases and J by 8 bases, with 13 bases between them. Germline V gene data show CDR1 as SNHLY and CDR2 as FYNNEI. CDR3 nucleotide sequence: TGTGCCAGCAGGAGGGTGGCGGGCGGCTACACCTTC. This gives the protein CASRRVAGGYTF.

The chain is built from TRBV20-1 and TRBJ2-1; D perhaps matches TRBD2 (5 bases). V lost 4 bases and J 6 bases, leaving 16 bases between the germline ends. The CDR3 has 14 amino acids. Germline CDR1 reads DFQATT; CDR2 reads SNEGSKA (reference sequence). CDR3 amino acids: CSAKPPPGLNEQFF. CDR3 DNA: TGCAGTGCTAAGCCCCCACCAGGACTCAATGAGCAGTTCTTC.

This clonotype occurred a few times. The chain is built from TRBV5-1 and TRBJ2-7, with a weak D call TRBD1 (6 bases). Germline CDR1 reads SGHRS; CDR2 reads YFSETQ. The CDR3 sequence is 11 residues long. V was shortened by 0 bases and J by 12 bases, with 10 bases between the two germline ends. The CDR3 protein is CASSLDRVRYF. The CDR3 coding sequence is TGCGCCAGCAGCTTGGACAGGGTTCGGTACTTC.

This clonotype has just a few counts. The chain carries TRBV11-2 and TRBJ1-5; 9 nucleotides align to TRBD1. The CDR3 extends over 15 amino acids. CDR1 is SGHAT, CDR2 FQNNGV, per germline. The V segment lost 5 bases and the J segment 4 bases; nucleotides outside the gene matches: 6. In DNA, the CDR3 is TGTGCCAGCAGCCCCGGGACAGGGATTAATCAGCCCCAGCATTTT. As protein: CASSPGTGINQPQHF.

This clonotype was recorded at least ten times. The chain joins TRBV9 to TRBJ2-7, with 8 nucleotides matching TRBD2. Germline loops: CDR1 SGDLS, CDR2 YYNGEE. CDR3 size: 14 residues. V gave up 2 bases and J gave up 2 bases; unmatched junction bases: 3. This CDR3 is CASSVAGGTYEQYF. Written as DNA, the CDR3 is TGTGCCAGCAGCGTCGCGGGGGGTACCTACGAGCAGTACTTC.

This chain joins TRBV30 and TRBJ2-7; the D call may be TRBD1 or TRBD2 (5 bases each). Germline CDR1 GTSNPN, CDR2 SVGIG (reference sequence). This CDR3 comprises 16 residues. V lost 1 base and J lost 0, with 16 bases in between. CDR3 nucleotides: TGTGCCTGGAGTGCCCTCCGGGGCGGTCCCTCCTACGAGCAGTACTTC. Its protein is CAWSALRGGPSYEQYF.

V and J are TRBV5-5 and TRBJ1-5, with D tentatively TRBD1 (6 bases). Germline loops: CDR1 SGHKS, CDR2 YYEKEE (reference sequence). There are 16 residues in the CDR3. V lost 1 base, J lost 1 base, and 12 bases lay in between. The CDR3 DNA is TGTGCCAGCAGCTTGTGGACAGTCGGCAGCAATCAGCCCCAGCATTTT. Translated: CASSLWTVGSNQPQHF.

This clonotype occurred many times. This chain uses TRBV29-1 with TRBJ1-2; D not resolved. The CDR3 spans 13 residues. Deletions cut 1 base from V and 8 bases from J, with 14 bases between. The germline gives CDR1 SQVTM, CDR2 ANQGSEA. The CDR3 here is CSVEGQSVGGYTF. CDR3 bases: TGCAGCGTTGAAGGACAATCGGTGGGAGGCTACACCTTC.

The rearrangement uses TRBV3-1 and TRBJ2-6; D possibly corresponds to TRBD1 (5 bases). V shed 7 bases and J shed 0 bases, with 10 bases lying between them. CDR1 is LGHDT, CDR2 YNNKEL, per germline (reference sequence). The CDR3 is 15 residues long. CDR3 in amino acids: CASTPQGSGANVLTF. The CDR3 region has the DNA TGTGCCAGCACGCCCCAGGGCTCTGGGGCCAACGTCCTGACTTTC.

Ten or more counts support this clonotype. The CDR3 region has the DNA TGTGCCACCAGCAGAGTGGGGAGCGGGGAGGTGGAAGAGACCCAGTACTTC. Translating it yields CATSRVGSGEVEETQYF. This chain joins TRBV15 and TRBJ2-5, with TRBD2 matching over 7 bases. Trimming took 1 base from V and 3 from J; bases not matched to a gene: 11. The V gene's germline CDR1 is LNHNV and CDR2 YYDKDF (reference sequence). There are 17 residues in the CDR3.

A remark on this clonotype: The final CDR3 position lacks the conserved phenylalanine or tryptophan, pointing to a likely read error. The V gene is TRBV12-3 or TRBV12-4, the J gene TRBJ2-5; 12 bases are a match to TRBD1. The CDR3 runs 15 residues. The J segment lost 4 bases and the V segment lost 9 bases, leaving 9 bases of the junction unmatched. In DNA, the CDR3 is TGTGCCAGTAGGCGGGGACAGGGGGCCGGAGAGACCCAGTACTTA. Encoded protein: CASRRGQGAGETQYL.

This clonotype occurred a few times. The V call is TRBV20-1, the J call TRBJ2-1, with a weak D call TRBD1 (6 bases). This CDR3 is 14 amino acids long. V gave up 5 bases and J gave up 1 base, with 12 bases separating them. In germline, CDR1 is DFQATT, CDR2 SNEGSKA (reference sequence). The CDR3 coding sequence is TGCAGTGCTGGCCGAGGACAGTCCTACAATGAGCAGTTCTTC. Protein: CSAGRGQSYNEQFF.

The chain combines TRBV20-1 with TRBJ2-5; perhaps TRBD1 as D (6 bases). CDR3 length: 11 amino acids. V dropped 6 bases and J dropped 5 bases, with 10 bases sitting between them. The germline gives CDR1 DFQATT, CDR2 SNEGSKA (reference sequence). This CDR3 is CSANRDETQYF. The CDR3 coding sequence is TGCAGTGCGAACAGGGATGAGACCCAGTACTTC.

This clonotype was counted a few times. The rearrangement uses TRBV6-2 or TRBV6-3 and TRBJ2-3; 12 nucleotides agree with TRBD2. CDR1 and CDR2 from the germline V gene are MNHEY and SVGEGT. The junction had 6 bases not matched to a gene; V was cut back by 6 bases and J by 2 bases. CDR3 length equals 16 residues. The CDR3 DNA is TGTGCCAGCAGAAGACTAGCGGGAGTATCCACAGATACGCAGTATTTT. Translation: CASRRLAGVSTDTQYF.

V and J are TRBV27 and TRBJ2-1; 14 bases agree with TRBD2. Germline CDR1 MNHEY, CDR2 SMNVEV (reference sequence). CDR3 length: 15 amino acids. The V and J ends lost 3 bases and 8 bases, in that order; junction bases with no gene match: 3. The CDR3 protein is CASSFETSGRDEQFF. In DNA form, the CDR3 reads TGTGCCAGCAGTTTCGAGACTAGCGGGAGGGATGAGCAGTTCTTC.

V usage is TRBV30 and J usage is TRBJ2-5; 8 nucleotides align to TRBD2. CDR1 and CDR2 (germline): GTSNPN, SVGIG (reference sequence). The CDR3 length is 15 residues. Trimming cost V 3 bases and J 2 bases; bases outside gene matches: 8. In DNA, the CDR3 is TGTGCCTGGAGGTTAGGACTAGCAGCACAAGAGACCCAGTACTTC. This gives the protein CAWRLGLAAQETQYF.

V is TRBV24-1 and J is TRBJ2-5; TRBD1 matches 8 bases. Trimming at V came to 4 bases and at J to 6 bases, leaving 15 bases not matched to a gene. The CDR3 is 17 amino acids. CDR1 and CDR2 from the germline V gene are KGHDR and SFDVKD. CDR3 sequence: CATSDPNDDRGQKTQYF. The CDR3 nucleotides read TGTGCCACCAGTGACCCGAATGACGACAGGGGTCAGAAGACCCAGTACTTC.

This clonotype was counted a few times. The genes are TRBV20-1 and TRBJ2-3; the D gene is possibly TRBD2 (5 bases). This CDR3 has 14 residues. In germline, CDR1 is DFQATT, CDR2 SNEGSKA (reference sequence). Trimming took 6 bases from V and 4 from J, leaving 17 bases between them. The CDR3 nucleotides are TGCAGTGCCATGACCCAAACCGGGGCAGATACGCAGTATTTT. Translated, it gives CSAMTQTGADTQYF.

The CDR3 sequence is CSARDLESGGLNSYNEQFF. The CDR3 DNA follows: TGCAGTGCTAGAGATCTTGAGTCGGGGGGCCTTAACTCCTACAATGAGCAGTTCTTC. The chain carries TRBV20-1 and TRBJ2-1, with a tentative D call TRBD2 (7 bases). The germline V gene has CDR1 DFQATT and CDR2 SNEGSKA (reference sequence). The V end was cut by 0 bases, the J end by 0 bases, with 21 bases between. There are 19 residues in the CDR3.

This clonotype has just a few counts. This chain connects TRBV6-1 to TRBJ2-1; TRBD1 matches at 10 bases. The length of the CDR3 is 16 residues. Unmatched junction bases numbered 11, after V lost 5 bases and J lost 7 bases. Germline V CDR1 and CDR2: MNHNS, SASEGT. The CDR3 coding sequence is TGTGCCAGCAGTCCACGAGGGACAGGGGTCTGGAATGAGCAGTTCTTC. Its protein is CASSPRGTGVWNEQFF.

The CDR3 protein is CASSLVGSTYEQYF. As DNA, the CDR3 is TGTGCCAGCAGCTTGGTGGGGTCTACTTACGAGCAGTACTTC. The chain is built from TRBV5-4 and TRBJ2-7; D unclear. Per the germline V gene, CDR1 is SGHNT and CDR2 is YYREEE (reference sequence). With 0 bases removed from V and 4 bases from J, the gap between germline ends came to 11 bases. The CDR3 totals 14 residues.

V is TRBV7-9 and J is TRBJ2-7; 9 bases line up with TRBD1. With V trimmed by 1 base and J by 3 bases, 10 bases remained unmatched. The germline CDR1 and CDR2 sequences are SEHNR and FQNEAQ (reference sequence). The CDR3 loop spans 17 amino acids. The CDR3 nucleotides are TGTGCCAGCAGCTTAGGGAGTCGCAGGGACAGGGTCTACGAGCAGTACTTC. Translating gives CASSLGSRRDRVYEQYF.

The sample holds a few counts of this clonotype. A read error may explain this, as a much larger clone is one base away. CDR3 region: CCARVFSGMSSYEQYF. The DNA for the CDR3 is TGCTGTGCTAGAGTATTTTCAGGGATGAGCTCCTACGAGCAGTACTTC. The chain is built from TRBV20-1 and TRBJ2-7; maybe TRBD1 (5 bases). The germline V gene encodes CDR1 DFQATT and CDR2 SNEGSKA (reference sequence). The CDR3 consists of 16 residues.

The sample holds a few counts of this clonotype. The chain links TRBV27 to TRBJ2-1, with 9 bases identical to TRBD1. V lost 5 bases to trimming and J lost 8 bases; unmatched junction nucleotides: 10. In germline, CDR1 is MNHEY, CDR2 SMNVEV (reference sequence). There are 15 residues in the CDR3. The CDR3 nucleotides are TGTGCCAGCAGTCCCCGGGACAGGGTTTATCATGAGCAGTTCTTC. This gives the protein CASSPRDRVYHEQFF.

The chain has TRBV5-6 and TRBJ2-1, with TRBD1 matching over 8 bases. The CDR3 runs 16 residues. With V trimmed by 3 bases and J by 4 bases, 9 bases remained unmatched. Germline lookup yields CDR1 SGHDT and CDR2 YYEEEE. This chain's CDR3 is CASSSMTGVRYNEQFF. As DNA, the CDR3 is TGTGCCAGCAGCTCGATGACAGGGGTTCGTTACAATGAGCAGTTCTTC.

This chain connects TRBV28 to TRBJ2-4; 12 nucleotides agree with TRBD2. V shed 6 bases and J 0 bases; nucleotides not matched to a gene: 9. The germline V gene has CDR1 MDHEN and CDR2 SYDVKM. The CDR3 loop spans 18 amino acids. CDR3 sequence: CASRIGTSGRVAKNIQYF. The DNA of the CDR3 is TGTGCCAGCAGAATCGGGACTAGCGGGCGGGTAGCCAAAAACATTCAGTACTTC.

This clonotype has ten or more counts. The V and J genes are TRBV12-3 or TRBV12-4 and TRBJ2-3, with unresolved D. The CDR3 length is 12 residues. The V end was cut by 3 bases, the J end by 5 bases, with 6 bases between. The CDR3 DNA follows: TGTGCCAGCAGTTTTGCTGGAGATACGCAGTATTTT. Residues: CASSFAGDTQYF.

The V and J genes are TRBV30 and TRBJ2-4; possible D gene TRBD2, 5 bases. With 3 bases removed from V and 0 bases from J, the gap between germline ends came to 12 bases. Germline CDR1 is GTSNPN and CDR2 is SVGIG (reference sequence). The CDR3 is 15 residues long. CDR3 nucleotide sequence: TGTGCCTGGAGGGCCGGGATACTAGCCAAAAACATTCAGTACTTC. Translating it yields CAWRAGILAKNIQYF.

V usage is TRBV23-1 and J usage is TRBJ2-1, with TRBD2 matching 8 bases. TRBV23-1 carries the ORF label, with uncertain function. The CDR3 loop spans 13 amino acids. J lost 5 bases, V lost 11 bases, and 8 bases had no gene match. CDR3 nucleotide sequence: TGCGCCGGGAGCCAGCGGGAGAACAATGAGCAGTTCTTC. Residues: CAGSQRENNEQFF.